These 25 T cell receptor beta chains originate from one sample sequenced in a study of blood T cell repertoires in COVID-19. TCRdb keeps only in-frame clones here, not all; method: immunoSEQ multiplex PCR. The data show roughly 300,000 clones, with around 87% seen just once and approximately 7.8% held by the top ten. The sequencing sample was made of peripheral blood. Every receptor here comes from a woman aged 45-60 years who had recovered from COVID-19.

In regard to this clone: One base away lies a much larger clone, so this may be a sequencing read error. This specimen includes other DNA sequences encoding the same CDR3. V and J are TRBV4-2 and TRBJ2-7; 11 bases fit TRBD1. Germline V gene data show CDR1 as LGHNA and CDR2 as YNFKEQ. The CDR3 runs 14 residues. V dropped 3 bases and J dropped 3; count of bases not matched to a gene: 1. Here the CDR3 DNA reads TGTGCCAGCAGCCAGGGACAGGGGGACTACGAGCAGTACTTC. Its protein is CASSQGQGDYEQYF.

This clone occurred a few times. In the same sample, other DNA sequences code for this CDR3. The chain has TRBV19 and TRBJ1-2; no clear D. The germline V and J ends were trimmed by 3 bases and 6 bases, with 11 bases remaining between them. Per germline, CDR1 LNHDA and CDR2 SQIVND (reference sequence). This CDR3 is built from 13 residues. The CDR3 loop reads CASSIRRVDGYTF. In DNA form, the CDR3 reads TGTGCCAGTAGTATCCGGAGGGTTGATGGCTACACCTTC.

V gene TRBV9 combines with J gene TRBJ2-7; the match to TRBD2 covers 10 bases. The CDR3 runs to 19 residues. The V gene end was trimmed by 4 bases and the J gene end by 0 bases; junction bases not matched to a gene: 16. The V gene's germline CDR1 is SGDLS and CDR2 YYNGEE. This chain's CDR3 is CASSTPRGETSGDSYEQYF. The CDR3 nucleotides read TGTGCCAGCAGCACCCCTAGAGGCGAAACTAGCGGGGACTCCTACGAGCAGTACTTC.

The genes are TRBV3-1 (or the pseudogene TRBV3-2) and TRBJ2-2; maybe TRBD1 (6 bases). Germline CDR1 LGHDT, CDR2 YNNKEL (reference sequence). The CDR3 totals 16 residues. V lost 1 base and J 6 bases, leaving 15 bases between the germline ends. CDR3 residues: CASSQVFRGNAGELFF. CDR3 DNA sequence: TGTGCCAGCAGCCAAGTATTCAGGGGAAATGCCGGGGAGCTGTTTTTT.

The CDR3 DNA is TGTGCCAGCAGCCCCAATCCGGGTCCCGGGGAGCTGTTTTTT. Protein product: CASSPNPGPGELFF. V gene TRBV7-2 combines with J gene TRBJ2-2, with D hard to call. The CDR3 is 14 residues long. Germline V CDR1 and CDR2: SGHTA, FQGNSA. Trimming shortened V by 5 bases and J by 6 bases, and 13 bases separated the two germline ends.

This clone was counted a few times. The V and J genes are TRBV5-8 and TRBJ2-7; perhaps TRBD2 as D (5 bases). Trimming left V 4 bases short and J 3 bases short, with 14 bases between. CDR3 size: 14 residues. CDR1 is SGHTS, CDR2 YDEGEE, per germline. In nucleotides, the CDR3 is TGTGCCAGCAGCCCGCTAGCTGTTCGCTACGAGCAGTACTTC. It yields the protein CASSPLAVRYEQYF. The full variable domain, in which reference TRBV5-8 and TRBJ2-7 provide the parts outside the CDR3, is EAGVTQSPTHLIKTRGQQATLRCSPISGHTSVYWYQQALGLGLQFLLWYDEGEERNRGNFPPRFSGRQFPNYSSELNVNALELEDSALYLCASSPLAVRYEQYFGPGTRLTVT.

The chain uses TRBV30 and TRBJ1-2; D is uncertain. The CDR3 is 12 amino acids. The germline CDR1 and CDR2 sequences are GTSNPN and SVGIG (reference sequence). Trimming took 6 bases from V and 4 from J, leaving 12 bases between them. The CDR3 loop is CACKYRVYGYTF. The DNA of the CDR3 is TGTGCCTGCAAATACAGAGTCTATGGCTACACCTTC.

The V and J genes are TRBV30 and TRBJ2-1; D not certain. The germline gives CDR1 GTSNPN, CDR2 SVGIG (reference sequence). The CDR3 is 11 residues long. The V and J ends lost 2 bases and 5 bases respectively, with 4 bases between them. The CDR3 spells CAWSRDNEQFF. DNA for the CDR3: TGTGCCTGGAGTCGGGACAATGAGCAGTTCTTC.

In DNA, the CDR3 is TGTGCCAGCAGTAACCGCCAACTCGGAGTCTACGAGCAGTACTTC. This translates into CASSNRQLGVYEQYF. The chain recombines TRBV7-2 with TRBJ2-7, with no clear D. CDR3 length: 15 residues. CDR1 is SGHTA and CDR2 is FQGNSA in the germline V gene. Trimming took off 6 bases at V and 3 bases at J, with 18 bases between the two ends.

The rearrangement links TRBV7-9 to TRBJ2-1; 8 bases are shared with TRBD2. J was trimmed by 4 bases and V by 2 bases; bases with no gene match: 4. There are 15 residues in the CDR3. Looked up from germline, CDR1 is SEHNR and CDR2 is FQNEAQ (reference sequence). The CDR3 nucleotides are TGTGCCAGCAGCTTACCACTAGCGGATTACAATGAGCAGTTCTTC. Its translation: CASSLPLADYNEQFF.

The J gene is TRBJ1-2, the V gene TRBV5-1, with D hard to call. The germline V gene has CDR1 SGHRS and CDR2 YFSETQ. CDR3 length: 14 amino acids. V was trimmed by 2 bases and J by 6 bases, leaving 14 bases between them. Written as DNA, the CDR3 is TGCGCCAGCAGCTTCTCACAGATTGAAGATGGCTACACCTTC. Encoded protein: CASSFSQIEDGYTF.

With regard to this clone: Different DNA sequences within this sample yield the same CDR3. The chain uses TRBV6-5 and TRBJ1-1; weak D call: TRBD1 (5 bases). This CDR3 contains 13 residues. Looked up from germline, CDR1 is MNHEY and CDR2 is SVGAGI. V dropped 2 bases and J dropped 4 bases, with 8 bases sitting between them. The CDR3 sequence is CASSYGGSTEAFF. CDR3 in DNA: TGTGCCAGCAGTTACGGGGGGAGCACTGAAGCTTTCTTT.

The chain joins TRBV11-3 to TRBJ2-3; 12 nucleotides agree with TRBD2. CDR1 and CDR2 (germline): SGHNT, YENEEA. J gave up 10 bases and V 3 bases, and 8 bases lay outside the gene matches. There are 15 residues in the CDR3. The CDR3 loop is CASSLTSGGAGSQYF. CDR3 nucleotide sequence: TGTGCCAGCAGCTTGACTAGCGGGGGCGCCGGTTCGCAGTATTTT.

This chain joins TRBV30 and TRBJ1-1, with 7 bases lining up with TRBD1. The CDR3 is 15 amino acids. V trimming: 0 bases; J trimming: 4 bases; junction bases outside the gene matches: 8. Germline V gives CDR1 GTSNPN, CDR2 SVGIG (reference sequence). The CDR3 loop reads CAWSVPDRWSTEAFF. Written as DNA, the CDR3 is TGTGCCTGGAGTGTCCCGGACAGGTGGAGCACTGAAGCTTTCTTT.

V is TRBV11-2 and J is TRBJ2-1, with TRBD2 identical over 13 bases. CDR3 length: 16 amino acids. CDR1 is SGHAT and CDR2 is FQNNGV in the germline V gene. Losses at the gene ends were 1 base for V and 7 bases for J; bases not matched to a gene: 4. The CDR3 here is CASSLVLGLAGNEQFF. The CDR3 nucleotides read TGTGCCAGCAGCTTAGTTTTGGGACTAGCGGGGAATGAGCAGTTCTTC.

The chain is built from TRBV28 and TRBJ2-5, with 8 positions matching TRBD1. The CDR3 sequence is 13 residues long. Germline CDR1 is MDHEN and CDR2 is SYDVKM. The J segment lost 5 bases and the V segment lost 6 bases, leaving 5 bases of the junction unmatched. The CDR3 loop reads CASSRTGTETQYF. CDR3 DNA: TGTGCCAGCAGCAGGACAGGGACGGAGACCCAGTACTTC.

The chain recombines TRBV20-1 with TRBJ2-3; the match to TRBD2 covers 7 bases. This CDR3 has 16 amino acids. Germline V gives CDR1 DFQATT, CDR2 SNEGSKA (reference sequence). V was clipped by 3 bases and J by 0 bases; unmatched bases: 9. The CDR3 region has the DNA TGCAGTGCTAGTTTCCGACTAGCAGCTAGCACAGATACGCAGTATTTT. This codes for CSASFRLAASTDTQYF.

This clone appeared a few times. The chain has TRBV12-5 and TRBJ1-6; D unresolved. Looked up from germline, CDR1 is LGHNT and CDR2 is FRNRAP. Between the trimmed V and J ends, which lost 8 bases and 7 bases, there was a span of 12 bases. This CDR3 contains 13 residues. CDR3 DNA: TGTGCTAGTTCCCCGGGGAGGAATTCACCCCTCCACTTT. Encoded protein: CASSPGRNSPLHF.

The J gene is TRBJ2-2, the V gene TRBV9, with a tentative D call TRBD1 (6 bases). Between the trimmed V and J ends, which lost 4 bases and 3 bases, there was a span of 16 bases. There are 16 residues in the CDR3. Germline CDR1 and CDR2: SGDLS and YYNGEE. The CDR3 loop is CASSTFSAGDTGELFF. CDR3 DNA: TGTGCCAGCAGCACTTTCTCGGCAGGGGACACCGGGGAGCTGTTTTTT.

This sequence joins TRBV11-2 and TRBJ1-6; 9 bases are a match to TRBD1. With V trimmed by 5 bases and J by 9 bases, 8 bases remained unmatched. This CDR3 has 15 amino acids. Germline CDR1 and CDR2: SGHAT and FQNNGV. The CDR3 sequence: CASSPITGGVSPLHF. The CDR3 DNA sequence: TGTGCCAGCAGCCCAATAACAGGGGGCGTTTCACCCCTCCACTTT.

This chain links TRBV12-3 or TRBV12-4 with TRBJ2-3; the D gene is possibly TRBD2 (5 bases). V shed 0 bases and J shed 4 bases, with 5 bases lying between them. The CDR3 runs 13 residues. CDR3 nucleotide sequence: TGTGCCAGCAGTTTAGCCGGGGCAGATACGCAGTATTTT. This translates into CASSLAGADTQYF.

This rearrangement joins TRBV7-8 to TRBJ2-3; 7 nucleotides align to TRBD2. V lost 6 bases to trimming and J lost 2 bases; unmatched junction nucleotides: 5. Germline lookup yields CDR1 SGHVS and CDR2 FQNEAQ. The CDR3 is 14 residues long. CDR3 sequence reads: CASSWGGSTDTQYF. CDR3 DNA sequence: TGTGCCAGCAGTTGGGGGGGATCCACAGATACGCAGTATTTT.

The chain joins TRBV19 to TRBJ2-7, with 11 bases lining up with TRBD1. Germline assignment: CDR1 LNHDA and CDR2 SQIVND (reference sequence). The CDR3 spans 13 residues. V trimming: 11 bases; J trimming: 1 base; junction bases outside the gene matches: 4. The chain's CDR3 is CASRDRGSYEQYF. The CDR3 DNA is TGTGCCTCCCGGGACAGGGGGTCCTACGAGCAGTACTTC.

This chain connects TRBV6-5 to TRBJ2-5, with 12 nucleotides matching TRBD1. The CDR3 length is 15 residues. Germline V gene lookup returns CDR1 MNHEY and CDR2 SVGAGI. With V trimmed by 6 bases and J by 5 bases, 7 bases remained unmatched. The CDR3 nucleotides read TGTGCCAGCAGCGATGGGACAGGGGGCTGGGAGACCCAGTACTTC. Translation gives CASSDGTGGWETQYF.

The chain joins TRBV9 to TRBJ1-2; tentatively, D is TRBD1 (6 bases). The germline V and J ends were trimmed by 6 bases and 7 bases, with 19 bases remaining between them. This CDR3 has 14 residues. Germline V lookup: CDR1 SGDLS, CDR2 YYNGEE. CDR3 sequence reads: CASTGVRGRAGYTF. CDR3 nucleotide sequence: TGTGCCAGCACCGGGGTCAGGGGAAGGGCTGGCTACACCTTC.